This T cell receptor beta chain emerged from a study of T-cell reconstitution after alpha-beta-depleted transplantation in children. The V gene's germline CDR1 is SGHRS and CDR2 YFSETQ. V dropped 6 bases and J dropped 5; count of bases not matched to a gene: 7. This CDR3 spans 16 amino acids. Library preparation (for TCRbeta) was performed with unique molecular identifiers. TCRdb redid the calling of the PCR reads with MiXCR, one entry per CDR3 protein. Of around 670,000 distinct CDR3 sequences listed, under 15% were seen once; the top ten hold around 0.79%. The table lists this clonotype with many counts.

The TCR was taken from a girl aged 2-15 years with congenital amegakaryocytic thrombocytopenia, due to receive a stem cell transplant. The sample in question was PBMCs, obtained before TCRalphabeta/CD19-depleted stem cell transplant. The gene calls are TRBV5-1 and TRBJ2-1; TRBD2 matches 14 bases. The CDR3 is CASNLGLAGDNNEQFF. CDR3 bases: TGCGCCAGCAACCTGGGACTAGCGGGAGATAACAATGAGCAGTTCTTC.